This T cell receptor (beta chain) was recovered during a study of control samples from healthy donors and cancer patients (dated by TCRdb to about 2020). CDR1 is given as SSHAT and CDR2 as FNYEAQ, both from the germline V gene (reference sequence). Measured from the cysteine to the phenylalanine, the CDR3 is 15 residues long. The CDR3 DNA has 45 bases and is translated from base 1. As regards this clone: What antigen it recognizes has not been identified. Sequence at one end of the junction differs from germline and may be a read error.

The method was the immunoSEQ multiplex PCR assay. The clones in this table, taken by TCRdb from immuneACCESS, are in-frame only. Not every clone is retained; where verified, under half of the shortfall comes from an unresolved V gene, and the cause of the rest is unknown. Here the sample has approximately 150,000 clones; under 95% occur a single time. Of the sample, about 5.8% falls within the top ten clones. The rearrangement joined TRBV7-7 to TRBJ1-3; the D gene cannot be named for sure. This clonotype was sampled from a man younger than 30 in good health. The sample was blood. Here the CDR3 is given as CASSQDHTYGNTIYF. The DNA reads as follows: TGTGCTAGCAGCCAGGACCATACGTATGGAAACACCATATATTTT.